Listed below are T cell receptor beta chains from one sample, sequenced in a study of long-term antiretroviral therapy in people with HIV. Method: immunoSEQ multiplex PCR; TCRdb's copy keeps in-frame clones and lacks some. Counted here are 14,000 or so clones, 80% to 85% occurring once; the ten biggest clones make up roughly 15%. The sample consisted of unsorted PBMCs, taken 1.8 years before starting antiretroviral therapy. These receptors were collected from a woman aged 40-49 years with HIV. The CDR3 runs from the conserved cysteine through the conserved F or W. The order of the fields is clone size, J gene, V gene, D gene, CDR3 protein, CDR3 DNA. The D gene is left open where the match is weak. Some rows mark clone size as missing; the rest say once, few, many or name a class of expanded clone.

-,TRBJ1-2,TRBV28,-,CASTSATGEIYGYTF,TGTGCCAGCACCTCCGCGACAGGAGAAATCTATGGCTACACCTTC
-,TRBJ2-2,TRBV20-1,-,CSASSLGELFF,TGCAGTGCTAGCTCCCTCGGGGAGCTGTTTTTT
-,TRBJ2-3,TRBV19,-,CASSPRIADTQYF,TGTGCCAGTAGTCCCCGGATAGCAGATACGCAGTATTTT
few,TRBJ1-1,TRBV28,-,CASSRLEAFF,TGTGCCAGCAGCCGACTTGAAGCTTTCTTT
-,TRBJ2-5,TRBV2,-,CASKSTSMNQETQYF,TGTGCCAGCAAATCGACGTCGATGAACCAAGAGACCCAGTACTTC
-,TRBJ2-6,TRBV6-1,-,CASSMILGANVLTF,TGTGCCAGCTCAATGATCTTGGGGGCCAACGTCCTGACTTTC
-,TRBJ1-5,TRBV5-6,-,CASSFSNQPQHF,TGTGCCAGCAGCTTCTCCAATCAGCCCCAGCATTTT
-,TRBJ2-7,TRBV7-2,-,CASSSFYEQYF,TGTGCCAGCAGCTCCTTTTACGAGCAGTACTTC
-,TRBJ2-7,TRBV6-6,-,CASSYSEGDLYEQYF,TGTGCCAGCAGTTACTCGGAAGGAGATCTCTACGAGCAGTACTTC
few,TRBJ2-7,TRBV27,-,CASSFRGHSYEQYF,TGTGCCAGCAGTTTCCGAGGGCACTCCTACGAGCAGTACTTC
-,TRBJ2-7,TRBV27,-,CASSLGLADEQYF,TGTGCCAGCTCCTTAGGTCTGGCCGACGAGCAGTACTTC
-,TRBJ2-1,TRBV7-2,-,CASSIDSGTQFF,TGTGCCAGCAGCATAGATTCCGGGACCCAGTTCTTC
-,TRBJ2-1,TRBV4-3,-,CASSRGEEGYNEQFF,TGCGCCAGCAGCCGAGGCGAAGAGGGATACAATGAGCAGTTCTTC
-,TRBJ1-1,TRBV19,-,CASSIVRGTRNTEAFF,TGTGCCAGTAGTATTGTCAGGGGCACTAGGAACACTGAAGCTTTCTTT
-,TRBJ1-5,TRBV27,TRBD1,CASSKGRGLGPEAQHF,TGTGCCAGCAGCAAAGGCAGGGGGCTGGGGCCTGAGGCCCAGCATTTT
-,TRBJ2-1,TRBV11-2,-,CASSEFGWQFF,TGTGCCAGCAGCGAGTTCGGGTGGCAGTTCTTC
-,TRBJ1-4,TRBV7-2,-,CASSSPSEEKLFF,TGTGCCAGCAGCTCTCCTAGTGAGGAAAAACTGTTTTTT
few,TRBJ1-2,TRBV12-5,TRBD1,CASGLGTGEWYGYTF,TGTGCTAGTGGTTTAGGGACAGGGGAATGGTATGGCTACACCTTC
-,TRBJ1-2,TRBV5-1,TRBD1,CASSSGGGYTF,TGCGCCAGCAGCTCAGGGGGCGGCTACACCTTC
-,TRBJ1-5,TRBV7-9,-,CASSLVGGNQPQHF,TGTGCCAGCAGCTTAGTCGGAGGCAATCAGCCCCAGCATTTT
-,TRBJ2-6,TRBV7-2,-,CASSLWGVGANVLTF,TGTGCCAGCAGCTTATGGGGCGTGGGGGCCAACGTCCTGACTTTC
-,TRBJ2-7,TRBV10-3,-,CAISDMPYEQYF,TGTGCCATCAGTGACATGCCCTACGAGCAGTACTTC
-,TRBJ2-7,TRBV12-2,-,CASRPTSPGLAGGPAYEQYF,TGTGCAAGTCGCCCCACTTCTCCGGGACTAGCGGGAGGGCCGGCTTACGAGCAGTACTTC
-,TRBJ2-3,TRBV6-6,-,CASSRDGDTDTQYF,TGTGCCAGCAGTCGGGACGGAGACACAGATACGCAGTATTTT
few,TRBJ2-2,TRBV13,-,CASSFVGSRTGELFF,TGTGCCAGCAGCTTTGTGGGTAGTAGGACCGGGGAGCTGTTTTTT
-,TRBJ2-7,TRBV7-7,-,CASSLYQGIPYEQYF,TGTGCTAGCAGCTTATACCAGGGTATCCCCTACGAGCAGTACTTC
-,TRBJ1-2,TRBV6-1,-,CASRFWTSNGYTF,TGTGCCAGCAGGTTTTGGACGTCAAATGGCTACACCTTC
-,TRBJ2-7,TRBV25-1,TRBD1,CASSEFGTGYEQYF,TGTGCCAGCAGTGAATTCGGGACAGGGTACGAGCAGTACTTC
-,TRBJ2-2,TRBV5-1,TRBD2,CASSLGTSTGELFF,TGCGCCAGCAGCTTGGGGACTAGCACCGGGGAGCTGTTTTTT
-,TRBJ2-7,TRBV10-1,TRBD2,CASRRTSWGSYEQYF,TGCGCCAGCAGGAGGACTAGTTGGGGCTCCTACGAGCAGTACTTC
-,TRBJ1-5,TRBV6-1,-,CASIRQVGQPQHF,TGTGCCAGCATTCGTCAAGTGGGTCAGCCCCAGCATTTT
-,TRBJ1-4,TRBV5-8,-,CASSREGREEKLFF,TGTGCCAGCAGCCGCGAGGGGAGGGAGGAAAAACTGTTTTTT
-,TRBJ2-7,TRBV11-2,TRBD2,CAPAGWASGRIEQYF,TGTGCACCGGCTGGGTGGGCTAGCGGGAGGATAGAGCAGTACTTC
-,TRBJ2-7,TRBV4-3,-,CASSQGQGDYEQYF,TGCGCCAGCAGCCAAGGGCAGGGCGACTACGAGCAGTACTTC
few,TRBJ2-5,TRBV11-2,TRBD2,CASRLAGGEETQYF,TGTGCCAGCAGACTAGCGGGGGGGGAAGAGACCCAGTACTTC
-,TRBJ2-1,TRBV9,TRBD2,CASRPLAESYNEQFF,TGTGCCAGCAGACCACTAGCGGAATCCTACAATGAGCAGTTCTTC
-,TRBJ1-3,TRBV5-6,-,CASSLASGNTIYF,TGTGCCAGCAGCTTGGCCTCTGGAAACACCATATATTTT
-,TRBJ2-7,TRBV6-5,-,CASSYVWTPQVDEQYF,TGTGCCAGCAGTTATGTTTGGACTCCGCAGGTCGACGAGCAGTACTTC
medium-sized,TRBJ2-1,TRBV11-2,-,CASSLFDGGGSSYNEQFF,TGTGCCAGCAGCTTATTCGACGGTGGGGGTAGTTCCTACAATGAGCAGTTCTTC
once,TRBJ2-2,TRBV27,TRBD2,CASSFSGTRGTGELFF,TGTGCCAGCAGTTTCTCCGGGACTAGGGGGACCGGGGAGCTGTTTTTT